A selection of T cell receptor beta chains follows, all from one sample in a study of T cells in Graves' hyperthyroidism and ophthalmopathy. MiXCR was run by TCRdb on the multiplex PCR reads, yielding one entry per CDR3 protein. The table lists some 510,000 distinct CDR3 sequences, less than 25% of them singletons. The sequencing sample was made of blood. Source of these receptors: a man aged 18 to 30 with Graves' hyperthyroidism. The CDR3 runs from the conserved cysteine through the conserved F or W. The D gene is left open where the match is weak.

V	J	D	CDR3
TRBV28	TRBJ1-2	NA	CASSLWPGINYGYTF
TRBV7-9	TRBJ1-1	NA	CASSFRDQTEAFF
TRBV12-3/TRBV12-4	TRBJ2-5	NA	CASSLGTGGETQYF
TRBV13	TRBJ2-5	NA	CASTRRVQETQYF
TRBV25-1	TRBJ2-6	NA	CASSEFGGPSGANVLTF
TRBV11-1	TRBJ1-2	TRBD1	CASSEDRFNYGYTF
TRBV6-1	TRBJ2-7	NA	CASDPDRSYEQYF
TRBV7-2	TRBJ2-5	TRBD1	CASSLRQGVHETQYF
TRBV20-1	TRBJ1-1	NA	CSARERPDILNTEAFF
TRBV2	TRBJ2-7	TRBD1	CASSLGQGVGEQYF
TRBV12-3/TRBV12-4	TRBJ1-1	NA	CASSFGPHQTPF
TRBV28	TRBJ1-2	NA	CASTLTGVNYGYTF
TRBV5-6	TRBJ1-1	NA	CASSSGGRMNTEAFF
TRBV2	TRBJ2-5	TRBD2	CASGIFGRGNRETQYF
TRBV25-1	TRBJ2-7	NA	CASSDPGLGTYEQYF
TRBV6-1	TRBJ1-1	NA	CASSPHAGLGTEAFF
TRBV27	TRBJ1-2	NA	CASSVVGQRNYGYTF
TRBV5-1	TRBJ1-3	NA	CASSLEGPDSGNTIYF
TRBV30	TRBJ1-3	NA	CAWGHSAGNTIYF
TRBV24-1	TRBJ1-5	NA	CATSNSRGSNQPQHF
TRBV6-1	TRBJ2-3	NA	CASSAIRGPSTDTQYF
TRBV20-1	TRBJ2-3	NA	CSATGRVDTDTQYF